Listed below are T cell receptor beta chains from one sample, sequenced in a study of T cell responses to AZD1222 COVID-19 vaccine. Assay: immunoSEQ multiplex PCR; the TCRdb copy retains only in-frame clones and omits some. The data hold under 150,000 clones, with approximately 90% observed a single time. Sequences were derived from peripheral blood, sampled 28 days after the second AZD1222 dose. These TCRs come from an adult who received the AZD1222 COVID-19 vaccine. Both conserved end residues are part of each CDR3. Each record gives: J gene, D gene, V gene, clone size, CDR3 protein, CDR3 DNA. A D gene is named only where the DNA matches it firmly. Not every row has a clone size; where given, it reads once, few, many or a size class.

TRBJ1-1	.	TRBV10-3	.	CAISDTTGNTEAFF	TGTGCCATCAGTGATACTACGGGGAACACTGAAGCTTTCTTT
TRBJ2-7	.	TRBV6-5	.	CASLAGAKQYF	TGTGCCAGCCTGGCCGGCGCCAAGCAGTACTTC
TRBJ2-3	.	TRBV5-1	.	CASSLQGTDTQYF	TGCGCCAGCAGCTTGCAGGGCACAGATACGCAGTATTTT
TRBJ2-7	TRBD1	TRBV28	.	CASSLTGGYEQYF	TGTGCCAGCAGTTTAACAGGGGGTTACGAGCAGTACTTC
TRBJ2-5	.	TRBV10-3	.	CAISVAETQYF	TGTGCCATCAGTGTTGCGGAGACCCAGTACTTC
TRBJ1-1	TRBD1	TRBV5-4	.	CASSPPGGLGEGTEAFF	TGTGCCAGCAGCCCCCCAGGGGGATTGGGGGAGGGCACTGAAGCTTTCTTT
TRBJ1-4	.	TRBV28	.	CASRDSGTSTNEKLFF	TGTGCCAGCAGGGACAGCGGGACGTCAACTAATGAAAAACTGTTTTTT
TRBJ1-3	.	TRBV15	once	CAVMQGSGGNTIYF	TGTGCCGTAATGCAGGGTTCGGGGGGAAACACCATATATTTT
TRBJ1-2	.	TRBV23-1	.	CASSQWDRSAYGYTF	TGCGCCAGCAGTCAATGGGACCGCTCCGCCTATGGCTACACCTTC
TRBJ1-4	TRBD1	TRBV28	once	CASSYRTGRKEKLFF	TGTGCCAGCAGTTATAGGACAGGGAGGAAAGAAAAACTGTTTTTT
TRBJ1-2	TRBD1	TRBV6-5	.	CASSYPTGGSYGYTF	TGTGCCAGCAGTTACCCGACAGGGGGTAGCTATGGCTACACCTTC
TRBJ1-4	.	TRBV5-1	.	CASSRSGGWSEKLFF	TGCGCCAGCAGCCGTTCCGGTGGGTGGAGTGAAAAACTGTTTTTT
TRBJ2-3	.	TRBV6-1	.	CASSEAPGTDTQYF	TGTGCCAGCAGTGAAGCGCCGGGGACAGATACGCAGTATTTT
TRBJ2-7	.	TRBV5-8	.	CASSTGRNYEQYF	TGTGCCAGCAGCACCGGGCGGAACTACGAGCAGTACTTC
TRBJ1-3	.	TRBV7-2	few	CASSLGRGSGNTIYF	TGTGCCAGCAGCTTAGGGCGAGGGTCTGGAAACACCATATATTTT
TRBJ1-3	TRBD1	TRBV18	.	CASPNGTGVSGNTIYF	TGTGCCAGCCCCAACGGGACAGGGGTTTCTGGAAACACCATATATTTT
TRBJ1-2	.	TRBV6-5	.	CASRETGFDGYTF	TGTGCCAGCAGGGAGACAGGTTTCGATGGCTACACCTTC
TRBJ1-2	TRBD1	TRBV3-1/TRBV3-2	.	CASRHTGQGSGYTF	TGTGCCAGCAGACATACGGGACAGGGGAGCGGCTACACCTTC
TRBJ2-1	.	TRBV3-1/TRBV3-2	.	CASSQGDLGVQFF	TGTGCCAGCAGCCAAGGGGACCTTGGGGTGCAGTTCTTC
TRBJ2-5	.	TRBV3-1/TRBV3-2	.	CASSHLDNQETQYF	TGTGCCAGCAGCCATCTCGACAACCAAGAGACCCAGTACTTC
TRBJ1-1	TRBD1	TRBV28	.	CASSGDRGAIMNTEAFF	TGTGCCAGCAGTGGGGACAGGGGTGCTATTATGAACACTGAAGCTTTCTTT
TRBJ1-2	.	TRBV5-5	.	CASSQTYSIANYGYTF	TGTGCCAGCAGCCAAACCTACAGTATCGCTAACTATGGCTACACCTTC
TRBJ1-1	.	TRBV10-1	.	CASSDNTEAFF	TGCGCCAGCAGTGACAACACTGAAGCTTTCTTT
TRBJ2-5	.	TRBV3-1/TRBV3-2	.	CASSHGGQGTQYF	TGTGCCAGCAGCCATGGGGGCCAGGGGACCCAGTACTTC
TRBJ2-3	TRBD2	TRBV5-1	.	CASTAGETDTQYF	TGCGCCAGTACCGCGGGGGAAACAGATACGCAGTATTTT
TRBJ1-6	TRBD1	TRBV10-3	.	CAISVGTGDSPLHF	TGTGCCATCAGTGTAGGGACAGGGGATTCACCCCTCCACTTT
TRBJ1-5	.	TRBV7-9	.	CASSSASQPQHF	TGTGCCAGCAGCTCCGCCTCGCAACCCCAGCATTTT
TRBJ1-2	.	TRBV19	.	CASSIQINYGYTF	TGTGCCAGTAGTATACAGATCAACTATGGCTACACCTTC
TRBJ1-5	TRBD1	TRBV19	few	CASSIAGGQGSQPQHF	TGTGCCAGTAGTATAGCAGGAGGACAGGGATCCCAGCCCCAGCATTTT
TRBJ2-5	TRBD2	TRBV19	.	CASSAQPGLAGGILETQYF	TGTGCCAGTAGTGCTCAACCGGGACTAGCGGGGGGGATCCTAGAGACCCAGTACTTC
TRBJ1-4	.	TRBV7-6	.	CASSLGGSNGEKLFF	TGTGCCAGCAGCTTAGGAGGTAGTAACGGCGAAAAACTGTTTTTT
TRBJ1-1	TRBD1	TRBV10-2	.	CASSSQGRTEAFF	TGCGCCAGCAGTTCACAGGGGAGGACTGAAGCTTTCTTT
TRBJ2-1	TRBD1	TRBV10-3	.	CAISGDRGGYNEQFF	TGTGCCATCAGTGGTGACAGGGGGGGGTACAATGAGCAGTTCTTC
TRBJ2-1	.	TRBV4-1	.	CASSQEVVHGTYNEQFF	TGCGCCAGCAGCCAAGAAGTTGTACATGGGACCTACAATGAGCAGTTCTTC
TRBJ2-1	.	TRBV6-8	.	CASNSIRQVCSYNEQFF	TGTGCCAGCAACTCGATCCGACAGGTTTGCTCCTACAATGAGCAGTTCTTC
TRBJ1-5	.	TRBV29-1	.	CSACSQENQPQHF	TGCAGCGCCTGCTCGCAGGAAAATCAGCCCCAGCATTTT
TRBJ2-2	TRBD2	TRBV7-2	.	CASNSGGRGTGELFF	TGTGCCAGCAATAGCGGGGGCCGAGGGACCGGGGAGCTGTTTTTT
TRBJ1-3	.	TRBV5-6	.	CASSIDSSGNTIYF	TGTGCCAGCAGCATCGACAGTTCTGGAAACACCATATATTTT
TRBJ1-1	.	TRBV5-4	few	CASSLGGEGIGAFF	TGTGCCAGCAGCTTAGGTGGGGAGGGTATTGGAGCTTTCTTT
TRBJ1-6	.	TRBV7-2	once	CASSLGQFGNSPLHF	TGTGCCAGCAGCTTAGGACAGTTCGGGAATTCACCCCTCCACTTT
TRBJ1-2	.	TRBV18	few	CASSREEFLYGYTF	TGTGCCAGCTCCCGGGAAGAGTTTCTCTATGGCTACACCTTC
TRBJ2-7	.	TRBV24-1	.	CATSGPEVGAYEQYF	TGTGCCACCAGTGGCCCGGAAGTTGGGGCCTACGAGCAGTACTTC
TRBJ1-2	.	TRBV10-3	.	CAISERDNYGYTF	TGTGCCATCAGTGAACGGGATAACTATGGCTACACCTTC
TRBJ1-2	TRBD1	TRBV12-3/TRBV12-4	.	CASSLGQNYGYTF	TGTGCCAGCAGTTTGGGACAGAACTATGGCTACACCTTC